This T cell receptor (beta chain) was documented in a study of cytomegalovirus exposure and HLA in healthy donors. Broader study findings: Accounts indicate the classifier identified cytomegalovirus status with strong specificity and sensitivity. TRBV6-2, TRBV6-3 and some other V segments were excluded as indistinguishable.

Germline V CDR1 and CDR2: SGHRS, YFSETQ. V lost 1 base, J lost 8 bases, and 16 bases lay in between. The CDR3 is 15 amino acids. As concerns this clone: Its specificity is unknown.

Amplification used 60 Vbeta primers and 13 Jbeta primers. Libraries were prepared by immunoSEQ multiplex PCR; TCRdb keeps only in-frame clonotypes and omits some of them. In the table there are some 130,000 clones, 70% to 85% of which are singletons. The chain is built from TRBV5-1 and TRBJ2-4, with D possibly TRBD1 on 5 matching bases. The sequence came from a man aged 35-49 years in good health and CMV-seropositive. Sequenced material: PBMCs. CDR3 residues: CASSLRRRDVDIQYF. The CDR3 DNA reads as TGCGCCAGCAGCTTGCGTCGCAGGGATGTGGACATTCAGTACTTC.